The present entry profiles one T cell receptor (beta chain) with its context. At one end the junction does not follow the germline gene, possibly because of a read error. These data are taken from a study of radiotherapy plus CTLA-4 blockade in lung cancer. The CDR3 spans 14 residues. Germline V gene sequence: CDR1 SGHTA, CDR2 FQGNSA. Method: immunoSEQ multiplex PCR; TCRdb's copy keeps in-frame clones and lacks some. The sample has about 67,000 clones, around 76% seen once; the top ten hold 15% to 20%. The J gene is TRBJ2-3, the V gene TRBV7-2; TRBD2 aligns across 8 bases. The receptor comes from a human donor with non-small cell lung cancer whose response to radiotherapy plus ipilimumab could not be evaluated. Some clones in this sample may be carry-over from other donors' samples. Sequenced here: peripheral blood, sampled from a patient treated with radiotherapy plus ipilimumab. The CDR3 reads CASSRSGGTDTQYF. Written as DNA, the CDR3 is TGTGCCAGCAGTCGAAGCGGGGGCACGGATACGCAGTATTTT.